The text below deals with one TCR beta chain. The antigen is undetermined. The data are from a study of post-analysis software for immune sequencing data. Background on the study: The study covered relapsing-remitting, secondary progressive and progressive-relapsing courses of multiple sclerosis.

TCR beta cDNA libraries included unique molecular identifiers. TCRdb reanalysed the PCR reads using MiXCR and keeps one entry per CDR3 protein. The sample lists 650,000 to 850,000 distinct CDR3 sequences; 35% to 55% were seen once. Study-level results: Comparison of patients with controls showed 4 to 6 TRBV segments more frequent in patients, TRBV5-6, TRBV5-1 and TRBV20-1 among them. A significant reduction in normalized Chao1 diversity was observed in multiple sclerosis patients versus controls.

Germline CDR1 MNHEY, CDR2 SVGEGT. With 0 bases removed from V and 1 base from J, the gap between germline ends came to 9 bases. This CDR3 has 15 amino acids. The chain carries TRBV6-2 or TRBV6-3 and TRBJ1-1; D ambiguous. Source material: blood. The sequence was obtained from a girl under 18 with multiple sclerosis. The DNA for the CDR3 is TGTGCCAGCAGTTACTCGAGGGCAAGGAACACTGAAGCTTTCTTT. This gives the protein CASSYSRARNTEAFF.